The 5 T cell receptor beta chains below were found in one sample sequenced in a study of STAT5B mutations in CD4+ large granular lymphocyte leukemia. The repertoire was sequenced with immunoSEQ multiplex PCR; TCRdb's copy has only in-frame clones and lacks some. The table lists 25,000 to 35,000 clones, around 73% of them singletons. The specimen was CD4+ T cells from blood buffy coats. Receptors were obtained from a human donor in good health.

This clone was seen a single time. V gene TRBV10-1 combines with J gene TRBJ2-7, with 11 bases fitting TRBD1. The CDR3 spans 16 residues. J gave up 2 bases and V 3 bases, and 6 bases lay outside the gene matches. Germline loops: CDR1 WNHNN, CDR2 SYGVQD (reference sequence). The CDR3 protein is CASSDERDRGTYEQYF. For the CDR3, the DNA is TGCGCCAGCAGTGACGAGCGGGACAGGGGGACCTACGAGCAGTACTTC.

J is TRBJ2-7 and V is TRBV28, with TRBD1 as a possible D gene (6 bases). Trimming left V 4 bases short and J 2 bases short, with 9 bases between. In germline, CDR1 is MDHEN, CDR2 SYDVKM. The CDR3 extends over 13 amino acids. The CDR3 coding sequence is TGTGCCAGCAGTTCCGGACAGACCTACGAGCAGTACTTC. Protein product: CASSSGQTYEQYF.

V gene TRBV7-6 combines with J gene TRBJ1-5; TRBD1 agrees at 10 bases. CDR1 SGHVS and CDR2 FNYEAQ come from the germline V gene. With 2 bases clipped from V and 3 bases from J, the junction kept 7 bases outside the gene matches. The CDR3 extends over 17 amino acids. The CDR3 region is CASSLSGGQGINQPQHF. CDR3 DNA sequence: TGTGCCAGCAGCTTATCTGGGGGACAGGGGATCAATCAGCCCCAGCATTTT. Looking up the rest from reference TRBV7-6 and TRBJ1-5 gives the full variable domain: GAGVSQSPRYKVTKRGQDVALRCDPISGHVSLYWYRQALGQGPEFLTYFNYEAQQDKSGLPNDRFSAERPEGSISTLTIQRTEQRDSAMYRCASSLSGGQGINQPQHFGDGTRLSIL.

The J gene is TRBJ1-2, the V gene TRBV5-1; D is possibly TRBD1 (6 bases). The CDR3 runs to 13 residues. Germline lookup yields CDR1 SGHRS and CDR2 YFSETQ. The V and J ends lost 1 base and 6 bases respectively, with 10 bases between them. CDR3 nucleotides: TGCGCCAGCAGCTTGCAGGGGCCAGATGGCTACACCTTC. As protein: CASSLQGPDGYTF.

The chain joins TRBV7-2 to TRBJ2-1; 14 bases agree with TRBD2. The V segment lost 5 bases and the J segment 8 bases; nucleotides outside the gene matches: 5. The CDR3 spans 15 residues. Germline V gene sequence: CDR1 SGHTA, CDR2 FQGNSA. The CDR3 reads CASSAQGLAGDEQFF. CDR3 in DNA: TGTGCCAGCAGCGCCCAGGGACTAGCGGGAGATGAGCAGTTCTTC.